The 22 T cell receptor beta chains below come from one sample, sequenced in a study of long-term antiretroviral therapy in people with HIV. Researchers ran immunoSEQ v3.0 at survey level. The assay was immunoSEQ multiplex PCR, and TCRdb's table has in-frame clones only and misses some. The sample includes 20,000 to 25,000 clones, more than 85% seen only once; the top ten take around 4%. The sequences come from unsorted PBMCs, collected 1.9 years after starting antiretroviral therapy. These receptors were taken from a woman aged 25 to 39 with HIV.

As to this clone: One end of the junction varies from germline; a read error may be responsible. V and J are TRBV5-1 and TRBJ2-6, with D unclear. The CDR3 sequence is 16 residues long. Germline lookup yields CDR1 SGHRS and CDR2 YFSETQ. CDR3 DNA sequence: TGCGCCAGCCGCTTTGCTATAGGGACTGGGGCCAACGTCCTGACTTTC. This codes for CASRFAIGTGANVLTF.

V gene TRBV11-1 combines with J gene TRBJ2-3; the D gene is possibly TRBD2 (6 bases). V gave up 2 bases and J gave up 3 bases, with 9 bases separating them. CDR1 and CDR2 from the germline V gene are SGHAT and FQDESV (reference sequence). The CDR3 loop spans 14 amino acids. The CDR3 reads CASSLTGGTDTQYF. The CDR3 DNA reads TGTGCCAGCAGCTTAACCGGGGGTACAGATACGCAGTATTTT.

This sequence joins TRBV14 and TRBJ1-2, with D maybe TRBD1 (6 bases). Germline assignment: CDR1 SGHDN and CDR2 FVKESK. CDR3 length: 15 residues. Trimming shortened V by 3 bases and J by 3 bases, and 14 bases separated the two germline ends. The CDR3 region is CASSHPKGGDYGYTF. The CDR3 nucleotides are TGTGCCAGCAGCCACCCCAAGGGGGGGGACTATGGCTACACCTTC.

CDR3 in DNA: TGCGCCAGCAGCTTGGAATTGGGGAACACTGAAGCTTTCTTT. Translation gives CASSLELGNTEAFF. The chain combines TRBV5-1 with TRBJ1-1; D gene ambiguous. V was cut by 0 bases and J by 1 base, with 7 bases left in between. The CDR3 totals 14 residues. CDR1 and CDR2 from the germline V gene are SGHRS and YFSETQ.

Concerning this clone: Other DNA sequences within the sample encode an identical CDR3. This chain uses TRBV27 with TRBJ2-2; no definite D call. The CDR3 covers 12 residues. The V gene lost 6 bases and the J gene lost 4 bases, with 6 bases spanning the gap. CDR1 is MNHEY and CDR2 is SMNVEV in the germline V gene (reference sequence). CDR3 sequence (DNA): TGTGCCAGCAGCAAGCGCACCGGGGAGCTGTTTTTT. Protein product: CASSKRTGELFF.

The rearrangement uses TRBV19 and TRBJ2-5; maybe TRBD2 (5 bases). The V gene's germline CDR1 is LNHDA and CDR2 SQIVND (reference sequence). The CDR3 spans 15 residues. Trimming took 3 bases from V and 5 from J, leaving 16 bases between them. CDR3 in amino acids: CASSIGGGLGETQYF. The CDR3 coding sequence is TGTGCCAGTAGTATCGGCGGCGGGTTAGGGGAGACCCAGTACTTC.

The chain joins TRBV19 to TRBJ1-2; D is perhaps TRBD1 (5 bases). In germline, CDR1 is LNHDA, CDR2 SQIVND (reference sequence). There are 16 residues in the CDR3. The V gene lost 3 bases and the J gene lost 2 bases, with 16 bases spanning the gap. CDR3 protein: CASSMARDGLNYGYTF. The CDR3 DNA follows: TGTGCCAGTAGTATGGCGCGGGACGGGCTAAACTATGGCTACACCTTC.

The CDR3 coding sequence is TGTGCCACCAGCAGAGGTCAGCTCATCCCCTACCAAGAGACCCAGTACTTC. Translation: CATSRGQLIPYQETQYF. The chain employs TRBV15 and TRBJ2-5; D uncertain. The ends were cut back, 1 base at V and 0 bases at J, with 15 bases in the middle. CDR1 is LNHNV and CDR2 is YYDKDF in the germline V gene (reference sequence). The CDR3 consists of 17 residues.

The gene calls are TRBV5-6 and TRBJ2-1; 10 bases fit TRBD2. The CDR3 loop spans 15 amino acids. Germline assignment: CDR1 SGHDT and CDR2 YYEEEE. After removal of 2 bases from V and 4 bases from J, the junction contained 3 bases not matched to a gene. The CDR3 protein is CASSFRTSGYNEQFF. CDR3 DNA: TGTGCCAGCAGCTTTAGGACTAGCGGTTACAATGAGCAGTTCTTC.

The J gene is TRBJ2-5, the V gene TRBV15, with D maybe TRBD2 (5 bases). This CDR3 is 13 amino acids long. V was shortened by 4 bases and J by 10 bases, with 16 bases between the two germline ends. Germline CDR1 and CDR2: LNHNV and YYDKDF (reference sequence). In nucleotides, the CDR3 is TGTGCCACCAGCAATAGTGGGATTGGGAGCCAGTACTTC. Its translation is CATSNSGIGSQYF.

The CDR3 bases are TGTGCCAGCAGCCTGCGGCCCGGGGGGTGGAACTATGGCTACACCTTC. Protein: CASSLRPGGWNYGYTF. V gene TRBV5-6 combines with J gene TRBJ1-2; maybe TRBD1 (5 bases). V lost 4 bases, J lost 2 bases, and 18 bases lay in between. Germline loops: CDR1 SGHDT, CDR2 YYEEEE. This CDR3 region has 16 residues.

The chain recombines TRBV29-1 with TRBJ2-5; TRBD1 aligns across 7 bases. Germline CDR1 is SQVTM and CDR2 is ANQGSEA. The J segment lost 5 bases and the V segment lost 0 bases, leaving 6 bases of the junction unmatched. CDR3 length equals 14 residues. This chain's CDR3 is CSVEEFLTGETQYF. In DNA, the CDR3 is TGCAGCGTTGAAGAATTCTTGACAGGGGAGACCCAGTACTTC. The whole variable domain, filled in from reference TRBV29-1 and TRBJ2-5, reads SAVISQKPSRDICQRGTSLTIQCQVDSQVTMMFWYRQQPGQSLTLIATANQGSEATYESGFVIDKFPISRPNLTFSTLTVSNMSPEDSSIYLCSVEEFLTGETQYFGPGTRLLVL.

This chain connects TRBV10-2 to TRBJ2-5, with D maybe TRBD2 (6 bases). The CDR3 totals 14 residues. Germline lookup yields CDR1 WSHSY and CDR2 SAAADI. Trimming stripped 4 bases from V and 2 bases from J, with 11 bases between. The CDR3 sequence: CASSGDFFQETQYF. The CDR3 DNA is TGCGCCAGCAGTGGGGACTTTTTTCAAGAGACCCAGTACTTC.

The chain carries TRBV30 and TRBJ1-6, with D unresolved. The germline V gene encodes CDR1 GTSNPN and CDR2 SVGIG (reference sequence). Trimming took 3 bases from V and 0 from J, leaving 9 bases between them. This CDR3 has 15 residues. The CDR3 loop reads CAWRLLGSYNSPLHF. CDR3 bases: TGTGCCTGGAGACTTCTCGGCTCCTATAATTCACCCCTCCACTTT.

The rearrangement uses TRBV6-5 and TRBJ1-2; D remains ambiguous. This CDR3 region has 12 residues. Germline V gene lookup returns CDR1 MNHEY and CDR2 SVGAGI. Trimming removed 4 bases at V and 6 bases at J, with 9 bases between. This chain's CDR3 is CASSLKGNGYTF. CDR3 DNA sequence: TGTGCCAGCAGTTTAAAAGGGAATGGCTACACCTTC.

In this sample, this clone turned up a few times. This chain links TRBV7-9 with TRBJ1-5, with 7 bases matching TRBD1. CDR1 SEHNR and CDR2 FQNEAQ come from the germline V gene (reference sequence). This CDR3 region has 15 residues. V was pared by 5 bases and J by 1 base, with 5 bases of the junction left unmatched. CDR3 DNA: TGTGCCAGCAGCCCGGGGGGACAGAGCAATCAGCCCCAGCATTTT. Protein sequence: CASSPGGQSNQPQHF. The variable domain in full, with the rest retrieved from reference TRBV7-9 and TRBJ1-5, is DTGVSQNPRHKITKRGQNVTFRCDPISEHNRLYWYRQTLGQGPEFLTYFQNEAQLEKSRLLSDRFSAERPKGSFSTLEIQRTEQGDSAMYLCASSPGGQSNQPQHFGDGTRLSIL.

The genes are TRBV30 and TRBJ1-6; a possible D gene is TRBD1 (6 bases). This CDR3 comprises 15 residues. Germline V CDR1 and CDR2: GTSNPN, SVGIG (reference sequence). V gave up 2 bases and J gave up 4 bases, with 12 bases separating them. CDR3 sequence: CAWSPAQGYNSPLHF. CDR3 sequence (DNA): TGTGCCTGGAGTCCTGCACAGGGATATAATTCACCCCTCCACTTT.

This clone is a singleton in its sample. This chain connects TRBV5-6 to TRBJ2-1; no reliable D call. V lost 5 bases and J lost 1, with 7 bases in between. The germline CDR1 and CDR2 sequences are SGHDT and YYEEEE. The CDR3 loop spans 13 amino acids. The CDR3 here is CASRGNSYNEQFF. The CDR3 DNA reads TGTGCCAGCAGGGGGAATTCCTACAATGAGCAGTTCTTC.

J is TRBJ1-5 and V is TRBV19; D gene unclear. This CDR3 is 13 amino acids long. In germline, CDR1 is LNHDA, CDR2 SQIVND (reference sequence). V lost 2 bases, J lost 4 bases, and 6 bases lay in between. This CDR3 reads CASSIRGNQPQHF. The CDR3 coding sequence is TGTGCCAGTAGTATACGAGGAAATCAGCCCCAGCATTTT.

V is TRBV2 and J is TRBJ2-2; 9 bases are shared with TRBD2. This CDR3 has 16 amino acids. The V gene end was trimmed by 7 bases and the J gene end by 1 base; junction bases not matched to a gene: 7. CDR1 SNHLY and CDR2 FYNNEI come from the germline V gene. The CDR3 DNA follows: TGTGCCAGCAATGGCGGGGGGGCGTTGAACACCGGGGAGCTGTTTTTT. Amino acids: CASNGGGALNTGELFF.

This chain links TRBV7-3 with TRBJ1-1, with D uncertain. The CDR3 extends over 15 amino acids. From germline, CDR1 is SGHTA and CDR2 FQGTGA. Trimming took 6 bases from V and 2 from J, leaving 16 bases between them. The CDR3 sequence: CASRREGNPNTEAFF. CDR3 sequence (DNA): TGTGCCAGCAGGAGAGAAGGAAACCCAAACACTGAAGCTTTCTTT.

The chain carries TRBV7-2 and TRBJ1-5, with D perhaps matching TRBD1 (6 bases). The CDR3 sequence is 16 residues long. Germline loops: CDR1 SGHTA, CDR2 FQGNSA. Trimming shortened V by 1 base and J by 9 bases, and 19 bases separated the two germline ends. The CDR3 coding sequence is TGTGCCAGCAGCTTAGAGAACAACAGGGATACTCTGCCCCAGCATTTT. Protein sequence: CASSLENNRDTLPQHF.